Below, 9 T cell receptor beta chains from the same sample are listed, as sequenced in a study of shared clonotypes between healthy human individuals (dated by TCRdb to 2020 to 2021). Library preparation employed the immunoSEQ multiplex PCR assay. TCRdb holds this immuneACCESS table with in-frame rearrangements only. Some clones are missing; in checked studies, unresolved V genes explain under half, and the rest has no known cause. Counted in this sample were approximately 2.5 million clones; 93% of them appeared once. The ten largest make up approximately 0.36% of the sample. The specimen was naive CD4+ T cells from PBMCs. What this sample's cell subset or site label stands for: CD45RA+ positively selected. The receptors derive from a young man in good health. Some clones in this sample may be carry-over from other donors' samples.

CDR3: CASSLPKTGANTGELFF. CDR3 in DNA: TGTGCCAGCAGCCTGCCTAAGACAGGGGCGAACACCGGGGAGCTGTTTTTT. The chain employs TRBV14 and TRBJ2-2, with 8 bases fitting TRBD1. In germline, CDR1 is SGHDN, CDR2 FVKESK. Losses at the gene ends were 4 bases for V and 0 bases for J; bases not matched to a gene: 7. The CDR3 contains 17 residues.

The chain has TRBV20-1 and TRBJ1-2; D may be TRBD1 (6 bases). The CDR3 runs to 11 residues. CDR1 and CDR2 (germline): DFQATT, SNEGSKA (reference sequence). V lost 6 bases to trimming and J lost 8 bases, with 13 bases between them. CDR3 sequence (DNA): TGCAGTGCGAGACAGGTCCCCGGCTACACCTTC. It codes for CSARQVPGYTF.

This chain links TRBV30 with TRBJ1-2; weak D call: TRBD1 (5 bases). Deletions cut 5 bases from V and 2 bases from J, with 12 bases between. This CDR3 is 13 amino acids long. Germline V gives CDR1 GTSNPN, CDR2 SVGIG (reference sequence). This CDR3 is CAWGQGPNYGYTF. CDR3 coding DNA: TGTGCCTGGGGCCAGGGCCCCAACTATGGCTACACCTTC.

The V gene is TRBV20-1, the J gene TRBJ2-1, with a tentative D call TRBD2 (5 bases). Germline V gene data show CDR1 as DFQATT and CDR2 as SNEGSKA (reference sequence). CDR3 length: 10 amino acids. The CDR3 DNA sequence: TGCAGCCCCCCGGGGAATGAGCAGTTCTTC. Translation gives CSPPGNEQFF.

V is TRBV11-2 and J is TRBJ1-1; 9 bases fit TRBD1. Trimming took 5 bases from V and 5 from J; bases not matched to a gene: 9. This CDR3 comprises 15 residues. Germline V gives CDR1 SGHAT, CDR2 FQNNGV. DNA for the CDR3: TGTGCCAGCAGCAACTACAGGGGGCCGGGAACTGAAGCTTTCTTT. It specifies CASSNYRGPGTEAFF.

This chain links TRBV19 with TRBJ2-6; D gene unclear. The CDR3 consists of 15 residues. The germline V gene encodes CDR1 LNHDA and CDR2 SQIVND (reference sequence). V was trimmed by 10 bases and J by 0 bases, leaving 13 bases between them. CDR3 protein: CATSKGRSGANVLTF. In DNA form, the CDR3 reads TGTGCCACTTCGAAGGGCCGCTCTGGGGCCAACGTCCTGACTTTC.

The rearrangement links TRBV18 to TRBJ2-5; D is undetermined. The CDR3 covers 15 residues. Germline-derived CDR1 and CDR2 are KGHSH and LQKENI. Trimming cost V 6 bases and J 1 base, with 15 bases left between them. CDR3 sequence (DNA): TGTGCCAGCTCCAACACTGGGCGGTTCCAAGAGACCCAGTACTTC. Its translation: CASSNTGRFQETQYF.

The chain has TRBV6-4 and TRBJ2-3; TRBD2 matches 10 bases. From germline, CDR1 is MRHNA and CDR2 SNTAGT. V lost 4 bases, J lost 4 bases, and 5 bases stayed unmatched. The CDR3 covers 15 residues. DNA of the CDR3: TGTGCCAGCAGTGTTGGAAGCGGGAGGGCAGATACGCAGTATTTT. This translates into CASSVGSGRADTQYF.

J is TRBJ2-1 and V is TRBV10-3, with 10 bases lining up with TRBD2. V gave up 1 base and J gave up 2 bases; unmatched junction bases: 2. This CDR3 spans 16 amino acids. Germline V gene data show CDR1 as ENHRY and CDR2 as SYGVKD. The chain's CDR3 is CAISEWSGRAYNEQFF. DNA for the CDR3: TGTGCCATCAGTGAGTGGAGCGGGAGGGCCTACAATGAGCAGTTCTTC.